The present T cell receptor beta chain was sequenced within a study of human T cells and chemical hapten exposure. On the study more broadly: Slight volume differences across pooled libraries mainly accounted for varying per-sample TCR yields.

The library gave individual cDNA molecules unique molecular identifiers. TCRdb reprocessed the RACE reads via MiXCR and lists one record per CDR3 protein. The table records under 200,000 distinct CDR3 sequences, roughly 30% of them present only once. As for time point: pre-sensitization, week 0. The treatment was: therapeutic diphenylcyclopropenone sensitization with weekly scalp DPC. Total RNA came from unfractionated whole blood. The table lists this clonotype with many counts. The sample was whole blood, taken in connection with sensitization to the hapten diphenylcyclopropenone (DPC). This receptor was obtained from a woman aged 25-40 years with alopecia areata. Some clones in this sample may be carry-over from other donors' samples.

The chain's CDR3 is CSVVEGRAFF. CDR3 in DNA: TGCAGCGTTGTGGAGGGACGGGCTTTCTTT. This sequence joins TRBV29-1 and TRBJ1-1; D possibly corresponds to TRBD1 (5 bases). The CDR3 has 10 residues. V was pared by 4 bases and J by 11 bases, with 11 bases between. Germline V gene data show CDR1 as SQVTM and CDR2 as ANQGSEA.